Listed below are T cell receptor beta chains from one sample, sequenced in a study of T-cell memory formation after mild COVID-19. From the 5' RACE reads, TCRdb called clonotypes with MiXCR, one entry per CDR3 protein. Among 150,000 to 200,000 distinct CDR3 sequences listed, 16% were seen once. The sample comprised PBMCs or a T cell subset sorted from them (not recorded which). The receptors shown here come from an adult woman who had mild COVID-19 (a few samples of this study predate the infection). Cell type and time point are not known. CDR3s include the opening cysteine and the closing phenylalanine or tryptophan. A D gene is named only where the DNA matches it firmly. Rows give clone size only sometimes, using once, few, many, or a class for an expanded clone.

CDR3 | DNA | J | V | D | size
CASSLGPTPNTEAFF | TGTGCCAGCAGCTTAGGACCCACGCCGAACACTGAAGCTTTCTTT | TRBJ1-1 | TRBV7-2 | . | .
CASSYSPRGETQYF | TGTGCCAGCAGTTACTCTCCCCGGGGAGAGACCCAGTACTTC | TRBJ2-5 | TRBV6-5 | . | few
CASKPGGTGSYEQYF | TGTGCCAGCAAACCGGGGGGGACAGGGTCCTACGAGCAGTACTTC | TRBJ2-7 | TRBV27 | . | .
CASSVRNSYNEQFF | TGTGCCAGCAGCGTAAGGAACTCCTACAATGAGCAGTTCTTC | TRBJ2-1 | TRBV9 | . | .
CASRETGASNQPQHF | TGTGCCAGCAGAGAGACAGGGGCCAGCAATCAGCCCCAGCATTTT | TRBJ1-5 | TRBV28 | TRBD1 | few
CSARVAGGYGYTF | TGCAGTGCTAGGGTGGCAGGGGGCTATGGCTACACCTTC | TRBJ1-2 | TRBV20-1 | TRBD1 | .
CSRSGRKTYNEQFF | TGCAGTAGGAGTGGGCGGAAAACCTACAATGAGCAGTTCTTC | TRBJ2-1 | TRBV20-1 | . | .
CASSFGTSGETQYF | TGTGCCAGCAGTTTCGGGACTAGCGGGGAGACCCAGTACTTC | TRBJ2-5 | TRBV12-3/TRBV12-4 | TRBD2 | .
CSARDSRLAANTGELFF | TGCAGTGCTAGAGATAGCCGACTAGCGGCTAACACCGGGGAGCTGTTTTTT | TRBJ2-2 | TRBV20-1 | TRBD2 | few
CASSLVVSTGATQYF | TGTGCCAGCAGCTTAGTCGTCTCGACGGGGGCGACCCAGTACTTC | TRBJ2-5 | TRBV11-3 | . | .
CATSRARGVTQYF | TGTGCCACCAGCAGAGCCAGGGGAGTTACGCAGTATTTT | TRBJ2-3 | TRBV15 | . | .
CASSPPVTVQDISSGNTIYF | TGTGCCAGCTCACCACCGGTAACAGTTCAGGACATCAGCTCTGGAAACACCATATATTTT | TRBJ1-3 | TRBV18 | . | .
CASSYGGKAKNIQYF | TGTGCCAGCAGTTACGGCGGGAAAGCCAAAAACATTCAGTACTTC | TRBJ2-4 | TRBV6-5 | . | few
CASIGGLAGVNEQFF | TGTGCCAGCATCGGAGGACTAGCGGGGGTCAATGAGCAGTTCTTC | TRBJ2-1 | TRBV2 | TRBD2 | .
CASSQDYRGETQYF | TGTGCCAGCAGCCAAGATTATCGCGGGGAGACCCAGTACTTC | TRBJ2-5 | TRBV4-2 | . | .
CASSLKYQESQYF | TGTGCCAGCAGTTTAAAATACCAAGAGAGCCAGTACTTC | TRBJ2-5 | TRBV28 | . | few
CSAGGQAVQETQYF | TGCAGTGCCGGGGGACAGGCAGTCCAAGAGACCCAGTACTTC | TRBJ2-5 | TRBV20-1 | TRBD1 | few
CASGLSTLRYYGYTF | TGTGCTAGTGGTTTGTCGACCCTCCGGTACTATGGCTACACCTTC | TRBJ1-2 | TRBV12-5 | . | few
CASMGYRSYEQYF | TGTGCCAGCATGGGCTACCGCTCCTACGAGCAGTACTTC | TRBJ2-7 | TRBV12-3/TRBV12-4 | . | few
CASSPSYLESDTQYF | TGTGCCAGCTCACCTTCTTATCTGGAATCGGATACGCAGTATTTT | TRBJ2-3 | TRBV18 | . | many
CSAERSAGGSYEQYF | TGCAGTGCCGAACGCTCGGCAGGGGGTTCCTACGAGCAGTACTTC | TRBJ2-7 | TRBV20-1 | TRBD1 | .
CSARGGRLNTEAFF | TGCAGTGCTAGAGGGGGTCGCCTGAACACTGAAGCTTTCTTT | TRBJ1-1 | TRBV20-1 | . | few
CASSLEPGQGHKQYF | TGTGCCAGCAGCTTAGAACCGGGACAGGGGCATAAGCAGTACTTC | TRBJ2-7 | TRBV11-2 | TRBD1 | .
CASNLGQGPEAFF | TGTGCCAGTAACCTGGGACAGGGCCCTGAAGCTTTCTTT | TRBJ1-1 | TRBV19 | TRBD1 | .
CASSRRGYHGYTF | TGTGCCAGCAGTCGGCGGGGATATCATGGCTACACCTTC | TRBJ1-2 | TRBV12-3/TRBV12-4 | . | .
CATSETGTGPTGELFF | TGTGCCACCAGTGAAACCGGGACAGGTCCCACCGGGGAGCTGTTTTTT | TRBJ2-2 | TRBV24-1 | TRBD1 | few
CASSPGRQEKLFF | TGTGCCAGCTCACCAGGGCGGCAGGAAAAACTGTTTTTT | TRBJ1-4 | TRBV18 | . | .
CSGNRGQGGELFF | TGCAGCGGCAACAGGGGGCAGGGCGGGGAGCTGTTTTTT | TRBJ2-2 | TRBV29-1 | TRBD1 | few
CASSLNAGQPQHF | TGTGCCAGCAGCTTAAATGCGGGTCAGCCCCAGCATTTT | TRBJ1-5 | TRBV7-2 | . | few
CASSLRRNYGYTF | TGCGCCAGCAGCTTGCGGAGGAACTATGGCTACACCTTC | TRBJ1-2 | TRBV5-1 | . | .
CASTPNYGYTF | TGTGCCAGCACACCTAACTATGGCTACACCTTC | TRBJ1-2 | TRBV2 | . | .
CATSRGQGERPQYF | TGTGCCACCAGCAGGGGACAGGGGGAGAGACCCCAGTACTTC | TRBJ2-5 | TRBV15 | TRBD1 | few